These T cell receptor beta chains were read from a single sample in a study of T cell responses to AZD1222 COVID-19 vaccine. Sequencing used immunoSEQ multiplex PCR; TCRdb keeps in-frame clones, though not all of them. Of roughly 150,000 clones listed, approximately 83% are singletons. This specimen consisted of peripheral blood, obtained on day 0 of AZD1222 vaccination. The receptors originated from an adult in good health. Both conserved end residues are part of each CDR3. The D gene is left open where the match is weak. Clone size is shown for a subset of rows, as once, few, many or a class of expanded clone.

>TRBD1|-|TRBJ1-6|TRBV28
TGTGCCAGCAGTTATGACAGGGAAGGATCACCCCTCCACTTT
CASSYDREGSPLHF
>-|-|TRBJ1-1|TRBV19
TGTGCCAGTAGCCTATTCCCGGGGAACACTGAAGCTTTCTTT
CASSLFPGNTEAFF
>TRBD1|-|TRBJ2-5|TRBV29-1
TGCAGCGCCCGGACAGGGATGGGTTCCCAAGAGACCCAGTACTTC
CSARTGMGSQETQYF
>-|once|TRBJ2-3|TRBV19
TGTGCCAGTAGTCCCCTCGGTGCGGGGGCCTCTCTTTTACGCACAGATACGCAGTATTTT
CASSPLGAGASLLRTDTQYF
>-|-|TRBJ2-3|TRBV20-1
TGCAGTGCCACCGCTGATACGCAGTATTTT
CSATADTQYF
>-|-|TRBJ2-7|TRBV21-1
TGTGCCAGCAGCTTCCGAGGGAAGGGCTCCTACGAGCAGTACTTC
CASSFRGKGSYEQYF
>TRBD1|-|TRBJ1-1|TRBV6-5
TGTGCCAGCAGTTACGTCCAGGGGGAGACTGAAGCTTTCTTT
CASSYVQGETEAFF
>-|-|TRBJ2-2|TRBV20-1
TGCAGTGCTAGTGAGCGGACAACCGGGGAGCTGTTTTTT
CSASERTTGELFF
>TRBD1|-|TRBJ2-1|TRBV6-6
TGTGCCAGCAGTGTAGGACAGGGCTTCTACAATGAGCAGTTCTTC
CASSVGQGFYNEQFF
>-|few|TRBJ1-3|TRBV5-6
TGTGCCAGCAGCTTGGGAGGGGTCTCAGGAAACACCATATATTTT
CASSLGGVSGNTIYF
>-|-|TRBJ1-2|TRBV20-1
TGCAGTGCTTATCGAGTGGATGGCTACACCTTC
CSAYRVDGYTF
>-|-|TRBJ1-1|TRBV28
TGTGCGGCTAGGGGGATAATGGACACTGAAGCTTTCTTT
CAARGIMDTEAFF
>-|-|TRBJ1-5|TRBV20-1
TGCAGTGTGGGGAGCAATCAGCCCCAGCATTTT
CSVGSNQPQHF
>-|-|TRBJ2-5|TRBV9
TGTGCCAGCAGCGTAGGGCTAACTCTGGAGACCCAGTACTTC
CASSVGLTLETQYF
>TRBD2|-|TRBJ2-5|TRBV27
TGTGCCAGCAGTTCCGGGGGGGCCCAAGAGACCCAGTACTTC
CASSSGGAQETQYF
>TRBD2|-|TRBJ2-1|TRBV5-4
TGTGCCAGCAGCTTGGGACTAGCGGGAGGGTCGTACAATGAGCAGTTCTTC
CASSLGLAGGSYNEQFF
>-|-|TRBJ1-5|TRBV4-1
TGCGCCAGCAGCCAAGATACGTTGGAGTCCCTCCAGCATTTT
CASSQDTLESLQHF
>-|-|TRBJ2-1|TRBV13
TGTGCCAGCAGCTCCGGACAGCCACCCGGTCAGGAGCAGTTCTTC
CASSSGQPPGQEQFF
>TRBD1|-|TRBJ1-2|TRBV28
TGTGCCAGCAGTTCGTTGGCGGTAAGGGGACAGTGGGGCTATGGCTACACCTTC
CASSSLAVRGQWGYGYTF
>-|-|TRBJ1-5|TRBV7-2
TGTGCCAGCAGCTTAAGTGGAGGGGGAAGCAATCAGCCCCAGCATTTT
CASSLSGGGSNQPQHF
>-|-|TRBJ2-5|TRBV7-2
TGTGCCAGCAGCTTAATAGGGGAGGAGACCCAGTACTTC
CASSLIGEETQYF
>TRBD1|once|TRBJ1-2|TRBV5-1
TGCGCCAGCACGGAAGGGGGCGACTATGGCTACACCTTC
CASTEGGDYGYTF
>TRBD1|-|TRBJ2-3|TRBV6-2/TRBV6-3
TGTGCCAGCAGTTACGGGGACAGGGGGAGCACAGATACGCAGTATTTT
CASSYGDRGSTDTQYF
>TRBD2|few|TRBJ2-4|TRBV11-2
TGTGCCAGCAGCCTCGGCCGGGGGGTCGGAAACATTCAGTACTTC
CASSLGRGVGNIQYF
>-|-|TRBJ1-1|TRBV7-9
TGTGCCAGCAACGGGGACTTCACTGAAGCTTTCTTT
CASNGDFTEAFF
>-|-|TRBJ2-7|TRBV7-9
TGTGCCAGCAGCTTAACCAACCCCAAGCCCTACGAGCAGTACTTC
CASSLTNPKPYEQYF
>-|-|TRBJ1-4|TRBV7-6
TGTGCCAGCAGCTTAGTTGCAGGGCCTAATGAAAAACTGTTTTTT
CASSLVAGPNEKLFF
>-|-|TRBJ2-2|TRBV30
TGTGCCTGGAGCGATTGGTTATGGGACACCGGGGAGCTGTTTTTT
CAWSDWLWDTGELFF
>-|-|TRBJ2-2|TRBV3-1/TRBV3-2
TGTGCCAGCAGCCAAATGGTGGGTTGGCGGGGGCAAACCGGGGAGCTGTTTTTT
CASSQMVGWRGQTGELFF
>-|-|TRBJ2-3|TRBV20-1
TGCAGTGCTAGTGACGTTCCGCAGTATTTT
CSASDVPQYF
>-|-|TRBJ1-1|TRBV23-1
TGCGCCAGCAGTCAATTAAGGCCCCCCATGGGGGCTTTCTTT
CASSQLRPPMGAFF
>-|-|TRBJ1-2|TRBV7-9
TGTGCCAGCAGCTCCAGGGGTAATGGCTACACCTTC
CASSSRGNGYTF
>-|-|TRBJ1-2|TRBV14
TGTGCCAGCAGCCAAGCCGCCAGCTATGGCTACACCTTC
CASSQAASYGYTF
>TRBD1|-|TRBJ2-7|TRBV4-2
TGTGCCAGCAGCCAAGACCTGATCAGGGGGAGCTCCTACGAGCAGTACTTC
CASSQDLIRGSSYEQYF
>TRBD1|once|TRBJ2-1|TRBV29-1
TGCAGCGTTGAAGATGAAGGGACAGGGGGCCTGAATGAGCAGTTCTTC
CSVEDEGTGGLNEQFF
>TRBD2|-|TRBJ2-1|TRBV7-2
TGTGCCAGCAGCCTTCGCGGGGGGGCGAATGAGCAGTTCTTC
CASSLRGGANEQFF
>TRBD2|-|TRBJ2-1|TRBV3-1/TRBV3-2
TGTGCCAGCAGCCAAGGGCTAGCGGGGGGGCTGAATGAGCAGTTCTTC
CASSQGLAGGLNEQFF
>-|-|TRBJ2-7|TRBV4-1
TGCGCCAGCAGCACTTCGGTGGCCTACGAGCAGTACTTC
CASSTSVAYEQYF
>-|-|TRBJ1-1|TRBV2
TGTGCCAGCAGTGGAGTCCGGGGGTTCGGGAACACTGAAGCTTTCTTT
CASSGVRGFGNTEAFF
>-|-|TRBJ2-1|TRBV24-1
TGTGCCACCTCCGACCCCGAGACCTTATACAATGAGCAGTTCTTC
CATSDPETLYNEQFF
>TRBD1|few|TRBJ1-3|TRBV6-1
TGTGCCAGCAGTGACAGGGGGGAGCTATCCGGAAACACCATATATTTT
CASSDRGELSGNTIYF
>TRBD2|-|TRBJ2-1|TRBV11-2
TGTGCCAGCAGCTTCCGGACTAGCGGGGGGCGGGGTGAGCAGTTCTTC
CASSFRTSGGRGEQFF
>-|-|TRBJ1-2|TRBV10-3
TGTGCCATCAGTAAACTCGACGGCCAGAACTATGGCTACACCTTC
CAISKLDGQNYGYTF
>TRBD1|few|TRBJ2-7|TRBV6-1
TGTGCCAGCAGCTTGGACAGGGGGTCCTACGAGCAGTACTTC
CASSLDRGSYEQYF
>-|-|TRBJ1-2|TRBV7-9
TGTGCCAGCAGCTTAGTGGGGGGAAACTATGGCTACACCTTC
CASSLVGGNYGYTF
>-|-|TRBJ1-2|TRBV28
TGTGCCAGCAGTTTTAGGGGGGGCTATGGCTACACCTTC
CASSFRGGYGYTF
>-|-|TRBJ1-5|TRBV28
TGTGCCAGCAGTTCCCCCCCGCAGGGCCCCAATCAGCCCCAGCATTTT
CASSSPPQGPNQPQHF
>-|-|TRBJ2-1|TRBV7-2
TGTGCCAGCAGCTTTAAACCGAACAATGAGCAGTTCTTC
CASSFKPNNEQFF
>-|-|TRBJ1-5|TRBV27
TGTGCCAGCAGCGGACGGGGACTTAGCAATCAGCCCCAGCATTTT
CASSGRGLSNQPQHF
>-|-|TRBJ1-2|TRBV12-2
TGTGCAAGTCGCCCCAGGCGCAGGAACAGGGATGGCTACACCTTC
CASRPRRRNRDGYTF
>TRBD2|-|TRBJ2-3|TRBV5-4
TGTGCCAGCCGGACTAGCGGGGGAGATACGCAGTATTTT
CASRTSGGDTQYF
>-|-|TRBJ1-1|TRBV7-9
TGTGCCAGCAGCTTAGGACCGGCAGGGGTGAACACTGAAGCTTTCTTT
CASSLGPAGVNTEAFF
>TRBD1|-|TRBJ1-3|TRBV10-2
TGCGCCAGCAGTGAGTTGGGACAGGGTATTAGTGGAAACACCATATATTTT
CASSELGQGISGNTIYF
>-|-|TRBJ2-5|TRBV18
TGTGCCAGCTCACGAGCTTCGGAGACCCAGTACTTC
CASSRASETQYF
>TRBD2|-|TRBJ2-1|TRBV6-5
TGTGCCAGCAGATTCCAGGGACTAGCGGCCAGGGGTGAGTTCTTC
CASRFQGLAARGEFF
>-|-|TRBJ1-2|TRBV24-1
TGTGCCACCAGTGATACCCCCTCTTTGGATGGCTACACCTTC
CATSDTPSLDGYTF
>-|-|TRBJ1-2|TRBV12-3/TRBV12-4
TGTGCCAGCGGACAGACCCATAACTATGGCTACACCTTC
CASGQTHNYGYTF